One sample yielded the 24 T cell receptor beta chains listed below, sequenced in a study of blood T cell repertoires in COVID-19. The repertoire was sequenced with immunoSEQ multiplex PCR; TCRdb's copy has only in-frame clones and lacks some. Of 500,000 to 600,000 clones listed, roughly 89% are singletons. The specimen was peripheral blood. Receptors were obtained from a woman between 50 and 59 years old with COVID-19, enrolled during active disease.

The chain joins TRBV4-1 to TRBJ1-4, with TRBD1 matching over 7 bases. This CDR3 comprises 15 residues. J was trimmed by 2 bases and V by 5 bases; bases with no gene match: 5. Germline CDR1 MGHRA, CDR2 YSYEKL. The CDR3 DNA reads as TGCGCCAGCAGCATGCGACAGGGCACTAATGAAAAACTGTTTTTT. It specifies CASSMRQGTNEKLFF.

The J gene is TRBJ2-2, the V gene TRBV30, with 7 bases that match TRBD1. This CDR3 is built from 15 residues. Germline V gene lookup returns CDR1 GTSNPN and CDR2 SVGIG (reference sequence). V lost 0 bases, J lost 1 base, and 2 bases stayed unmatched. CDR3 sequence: CAWSVRQGNTGELFF. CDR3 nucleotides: TGTGCCTGGAGTGTACGACAGGGGAACACCGGGGAGCTGTTTTTT.

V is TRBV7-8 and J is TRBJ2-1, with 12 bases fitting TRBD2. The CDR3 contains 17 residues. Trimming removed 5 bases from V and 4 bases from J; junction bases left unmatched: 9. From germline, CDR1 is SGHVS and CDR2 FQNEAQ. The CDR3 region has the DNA TGTGCCAGCAGCCTCGGACTAGCGGGGCAAGGGTACAATGAGCAGTTCTTC. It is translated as CASSLGLAGQGYNEQFF.

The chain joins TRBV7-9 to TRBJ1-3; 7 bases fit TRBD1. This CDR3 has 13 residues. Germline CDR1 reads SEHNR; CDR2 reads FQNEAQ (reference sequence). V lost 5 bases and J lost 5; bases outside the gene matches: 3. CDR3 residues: CASSRTGRNTIYF. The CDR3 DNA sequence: TGTGCCAGCAGCCGGACAGGCAGAAACACCATATATTTT.

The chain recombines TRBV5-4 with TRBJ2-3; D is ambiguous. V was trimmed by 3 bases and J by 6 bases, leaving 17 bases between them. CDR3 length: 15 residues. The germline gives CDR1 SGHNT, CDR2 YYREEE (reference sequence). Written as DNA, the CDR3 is TGTGCCAGCAGCTCCGTAGACTCTCATGGGGATACGCAGTATTTT. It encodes CASSSVDSHGDTQYF.

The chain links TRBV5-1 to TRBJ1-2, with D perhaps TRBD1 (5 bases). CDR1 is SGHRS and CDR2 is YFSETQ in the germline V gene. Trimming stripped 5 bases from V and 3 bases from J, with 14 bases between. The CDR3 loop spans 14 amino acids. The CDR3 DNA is TGCGCCAGCAGTCCCAGGGTGGACGACTATGGCTACACCTTC. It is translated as CASSPRVDDYGYTF.

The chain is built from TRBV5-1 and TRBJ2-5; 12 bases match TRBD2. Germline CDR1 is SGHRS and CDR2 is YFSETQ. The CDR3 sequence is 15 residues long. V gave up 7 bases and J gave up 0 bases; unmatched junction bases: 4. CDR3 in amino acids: CASGLAGMYQETQYF. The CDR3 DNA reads TGCGCCAGCGGACTAGCGGGGATGTACCAAGAGACCCAGTACTTC.

CDR3 DNA: TGTGCCAGCAGCTTCCAAGATCCAGGGGATGGGGATGAAGCTTTCTTT. Amino acid sequence: CASSFQDPGDGDEAFF. This chain connects TRBV5-5 to TRBJ1-1, with D possibly TRBD1 on 6 matching bases. V lost 2 bases to trimming and J lost 7 bases, with 21 bases between them. The CDR3 covers 16 residues. Germline assignment: CDR1 SGHKS and CDR2 YYEKEE (reference sequence).

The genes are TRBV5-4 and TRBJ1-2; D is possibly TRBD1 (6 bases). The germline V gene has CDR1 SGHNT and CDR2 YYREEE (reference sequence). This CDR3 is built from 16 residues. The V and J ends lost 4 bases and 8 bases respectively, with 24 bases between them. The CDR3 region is CASSQGGGPSFGGYTF. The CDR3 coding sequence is TGTGCCAGCAGCCAAGGGGGGGGGCCCTCGTTCGGGGGCTACACCTTC.

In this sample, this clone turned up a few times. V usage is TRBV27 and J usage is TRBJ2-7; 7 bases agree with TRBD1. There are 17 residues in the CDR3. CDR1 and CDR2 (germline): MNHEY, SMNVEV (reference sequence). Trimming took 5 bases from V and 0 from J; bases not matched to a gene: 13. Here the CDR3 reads CASSPLLITGDSYEQYF. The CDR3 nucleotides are TGTGCCAGCAGTCCATTACTAATAACAGGGGACTCCTACGAGCAGTACTTC.

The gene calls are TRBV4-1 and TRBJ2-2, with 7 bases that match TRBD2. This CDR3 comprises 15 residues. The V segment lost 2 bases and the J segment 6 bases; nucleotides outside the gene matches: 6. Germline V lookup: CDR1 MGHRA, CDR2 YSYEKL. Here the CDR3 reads CASSQPRGVAGELFF. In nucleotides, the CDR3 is TGCGCCAGCAGCCAACCTCGGGGGGTGGCCGGGGAGCTGTTTTTT.

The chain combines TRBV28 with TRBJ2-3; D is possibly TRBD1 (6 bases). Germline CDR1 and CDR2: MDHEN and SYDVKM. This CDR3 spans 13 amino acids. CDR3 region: CAVGTPTTDTQYF. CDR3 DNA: TGTGCGGTAGGGACACCGACCACAGATACGCAGTATTTT.

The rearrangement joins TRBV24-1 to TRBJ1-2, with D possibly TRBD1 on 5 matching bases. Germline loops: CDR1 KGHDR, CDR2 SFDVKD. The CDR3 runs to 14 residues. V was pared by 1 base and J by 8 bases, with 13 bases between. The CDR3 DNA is TGTGCCACCAGTGATTTCTCAGGGATTCACGGCTACACCTTC. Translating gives CATSDFSGIHGYTF.

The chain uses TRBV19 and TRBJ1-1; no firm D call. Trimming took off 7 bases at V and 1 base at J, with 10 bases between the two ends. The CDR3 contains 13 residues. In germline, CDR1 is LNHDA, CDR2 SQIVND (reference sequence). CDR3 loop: CASISVGNTEAFF. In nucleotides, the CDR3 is TGTGCCAGTATAAGTGTCGGGAACACTGAAGCTTTCTTT.

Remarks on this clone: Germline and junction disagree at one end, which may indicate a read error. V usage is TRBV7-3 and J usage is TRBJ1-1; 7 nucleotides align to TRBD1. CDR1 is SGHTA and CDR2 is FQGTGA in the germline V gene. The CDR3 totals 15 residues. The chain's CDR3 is CASSLTGTANTEAFF. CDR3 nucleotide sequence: TGTGCCAGCAGCCTAACCGGGACAGCAAACACTGAAGCTTTCTTT.

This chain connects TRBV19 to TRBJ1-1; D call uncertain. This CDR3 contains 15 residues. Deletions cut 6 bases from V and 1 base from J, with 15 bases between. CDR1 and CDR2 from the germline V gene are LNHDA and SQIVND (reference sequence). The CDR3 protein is CASSPQGRENTEAFF. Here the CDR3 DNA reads TGTGCCAGTAGCCCCCAAGGGCGGGAGAACACTGAAGCTTTCTTT.

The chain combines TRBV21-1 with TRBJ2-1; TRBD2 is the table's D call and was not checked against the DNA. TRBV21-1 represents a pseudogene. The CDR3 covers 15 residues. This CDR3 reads CASSKEVDCYNEQFF. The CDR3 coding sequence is TGTGCCAGCAGCAAAGAAGTCGACTGCTACAATGAGCAGTTCTTC.

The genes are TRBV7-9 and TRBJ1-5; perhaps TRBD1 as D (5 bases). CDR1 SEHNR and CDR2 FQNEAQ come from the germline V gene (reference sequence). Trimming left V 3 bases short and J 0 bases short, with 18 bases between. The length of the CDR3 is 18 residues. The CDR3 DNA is TGTGCCAGCAGCTTGGGGCAGGGACTGAGATATAGCAATCAGCCCCAGCATTTT. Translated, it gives CASSLGQGLRYSNQPQHF. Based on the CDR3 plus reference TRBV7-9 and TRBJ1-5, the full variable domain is DTGVSQNPRHKITKRGQNVTFRCDPISEHNRLYWYRQTLGQGPEFLTYFQNEAQLEKSRLLSDRFSAERPKGSFSTLEIQRTEQGDSAMYLCASSLGQGLRYSNQPQHFGDGTRLSIL.

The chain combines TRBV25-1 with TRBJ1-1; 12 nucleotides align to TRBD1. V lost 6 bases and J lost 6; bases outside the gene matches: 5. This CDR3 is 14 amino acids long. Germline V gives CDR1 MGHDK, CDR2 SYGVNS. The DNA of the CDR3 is TGTGCCAGCAGAGGGACAGGGGGCTTTTCTGAAGCTTTCTTT. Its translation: CASRGTGGFSEAFF.

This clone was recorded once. The CDR3 DNA reads TGTGCCAGCTCCACACCCCACGGGGGTAACACCGGGGAGCTGTTTTTT. It codes for CASSTPHGGNTGELFF. The V call is TRBV2, the J call TRBJ2-2; possibly TRBD2 for D (6 bases). Germline assignment: CDR1 SNHLY and CDR2 FYNNEI. The CDR3 loop spans 16 amino acids. V was trimmed by 8 bases and J by 2 bases, leaving 18 bases between them.

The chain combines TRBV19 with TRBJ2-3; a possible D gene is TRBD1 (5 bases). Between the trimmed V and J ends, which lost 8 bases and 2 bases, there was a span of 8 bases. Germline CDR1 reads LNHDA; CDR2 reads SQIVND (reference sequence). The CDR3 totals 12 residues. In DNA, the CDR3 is TGTGCCAGTTCACAGGCCACAGATACGCAGTATTTT. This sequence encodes CASSQATDTQYF.

CDR3 residues: CASSTTWTANEQFF. CDR3 bases: TGTGCCAGCAGTACGACCTGGACAGCAAACGAGCAGTTCTTC. The chain links TRBV6-5 to TRBJ2-1; TRBD1 might be the D (6 bases). This CDR3 comprises 14 residues. The germline V gene has CDR1 MNHEY and CDR2 SVGAGI. Trimming removed 5 bases from V and 10 bases from J, with 18 bases in between.

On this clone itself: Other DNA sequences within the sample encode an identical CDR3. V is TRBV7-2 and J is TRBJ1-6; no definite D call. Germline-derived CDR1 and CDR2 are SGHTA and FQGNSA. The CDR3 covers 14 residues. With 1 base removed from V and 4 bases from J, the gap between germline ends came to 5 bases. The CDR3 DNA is TGTGCCAGCAGCTTAGACGGGTATAATTCACCCCTCCACTTT. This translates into CASSLDGYNSPLHF.

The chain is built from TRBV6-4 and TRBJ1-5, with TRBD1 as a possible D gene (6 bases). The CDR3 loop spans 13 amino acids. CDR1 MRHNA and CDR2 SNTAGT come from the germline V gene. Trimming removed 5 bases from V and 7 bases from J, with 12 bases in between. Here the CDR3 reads CASSTGMGQPQHF. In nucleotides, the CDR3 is TGTGCCAGCAGTACAGGGATGGGCCAGCCCCAGCATTTT.